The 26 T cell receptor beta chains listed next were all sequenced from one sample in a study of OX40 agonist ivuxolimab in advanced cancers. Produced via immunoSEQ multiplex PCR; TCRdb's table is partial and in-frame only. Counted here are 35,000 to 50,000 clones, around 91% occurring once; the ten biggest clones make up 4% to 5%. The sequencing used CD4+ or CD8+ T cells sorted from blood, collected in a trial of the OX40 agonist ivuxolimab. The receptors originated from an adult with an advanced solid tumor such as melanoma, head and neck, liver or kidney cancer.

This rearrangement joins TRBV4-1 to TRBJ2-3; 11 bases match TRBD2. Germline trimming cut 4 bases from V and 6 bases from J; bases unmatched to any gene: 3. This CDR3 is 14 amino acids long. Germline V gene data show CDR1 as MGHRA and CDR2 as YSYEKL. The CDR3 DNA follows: TGCGCCAGCAGCCTAGCGGGGGGGATGGATACGCAGTATTTT. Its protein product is CASSLAGGMDTQYF.

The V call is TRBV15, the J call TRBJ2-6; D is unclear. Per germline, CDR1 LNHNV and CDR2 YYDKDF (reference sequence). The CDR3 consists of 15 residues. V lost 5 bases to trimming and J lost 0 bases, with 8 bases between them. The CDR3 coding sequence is TGTGCCACCAGCCTAGATACCTCTGGGGCCAACGTCCTGACTTTC. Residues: CATSLDTSGANVLTF.

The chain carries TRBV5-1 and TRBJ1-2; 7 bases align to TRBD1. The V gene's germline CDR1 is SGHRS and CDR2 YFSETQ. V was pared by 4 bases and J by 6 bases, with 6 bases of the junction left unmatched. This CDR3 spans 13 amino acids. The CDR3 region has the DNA TGCGCCAGCAGCCCGACAGGGTACCATGGCTACACCTTC. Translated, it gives CASSPTGYHGYTF.

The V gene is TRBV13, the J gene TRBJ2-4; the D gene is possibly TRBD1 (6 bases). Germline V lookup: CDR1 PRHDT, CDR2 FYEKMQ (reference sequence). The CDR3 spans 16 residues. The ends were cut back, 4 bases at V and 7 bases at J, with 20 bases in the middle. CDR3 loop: CASSWADRGEWNIQYF. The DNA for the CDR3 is TGTGCCAGCAGCTGGGCGGACAGAGGGGAGTGGAACATTCAGTACTTC.

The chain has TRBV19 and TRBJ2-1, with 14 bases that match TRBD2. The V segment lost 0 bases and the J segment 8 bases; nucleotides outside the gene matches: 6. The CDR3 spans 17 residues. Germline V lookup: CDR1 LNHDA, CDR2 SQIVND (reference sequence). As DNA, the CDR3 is TGTGCCAGTAGTATAGAGGGACTAGCGGGAGATTTCGATGAGCAGTTCTTC. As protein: CASSIEGLAGDFDEQFF.

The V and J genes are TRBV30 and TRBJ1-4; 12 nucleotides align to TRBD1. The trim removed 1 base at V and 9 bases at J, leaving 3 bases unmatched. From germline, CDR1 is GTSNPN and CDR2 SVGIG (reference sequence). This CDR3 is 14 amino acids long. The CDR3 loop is CAWSAGDRGQKLFF. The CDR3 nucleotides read TGTGCCTGGAGTGCTGGGGACAGGGGGCAAAAACTGTTTTTT.

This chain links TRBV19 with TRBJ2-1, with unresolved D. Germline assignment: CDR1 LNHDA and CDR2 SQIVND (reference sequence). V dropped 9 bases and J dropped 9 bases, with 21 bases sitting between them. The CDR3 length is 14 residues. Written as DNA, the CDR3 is TGTGCCAGCGCCACCGTCAGTGTGGGTGTTGAGCAGTTCTTC. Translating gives CASATVSVGVEQFF.

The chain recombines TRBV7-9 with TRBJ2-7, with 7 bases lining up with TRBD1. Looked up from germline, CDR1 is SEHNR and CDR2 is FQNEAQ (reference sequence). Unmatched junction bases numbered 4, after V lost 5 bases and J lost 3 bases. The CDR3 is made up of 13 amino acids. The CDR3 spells CASSRGQDYEQYF. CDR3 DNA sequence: TGTGCCAGCAGCAGAGGACAGGACTACGAGCAGTACTTC.

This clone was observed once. As DNA, the CDR3 is TGCGCCAGCAGCCTAGGGACCGCCCAGGGCGAGCAGTACTTC. Amino acid sequence: CASSLGTAQGEQYF. V gene TRBV5-1 combines with J gene TRBJ2-7, with D perhaps assigned TRBD1 or TRBD2 (5 bases each). Germline V CDR1 and CDR2: SGHRS, YFSETQ. The CDR3 consists of 14 residues. The V gene lost 4 bases and the J gene lost 6 bases, with 17 bases spanning the gap. Based on the CDR3 plus reference TRBV5-1 and TRBJ2-7, the full variable domain is KAGVTQTPRYLIKTRGQQVTLSCSPISGHRSVSWYQQTPGQGLQFLFEYFSETQRNKGNFPGRFSGRQFSNSRSEMNVSTLELGDSALYLCASSLGTAQGEQYFGPGTRLTVT.

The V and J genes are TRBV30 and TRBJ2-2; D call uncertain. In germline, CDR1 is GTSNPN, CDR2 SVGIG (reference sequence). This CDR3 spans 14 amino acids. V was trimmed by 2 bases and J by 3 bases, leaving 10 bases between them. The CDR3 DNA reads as TGTGCCTGGAGTCAACAACTGGACACCGGGGAGCTGTTTTTT. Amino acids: CAWSQQLDTGELFF.

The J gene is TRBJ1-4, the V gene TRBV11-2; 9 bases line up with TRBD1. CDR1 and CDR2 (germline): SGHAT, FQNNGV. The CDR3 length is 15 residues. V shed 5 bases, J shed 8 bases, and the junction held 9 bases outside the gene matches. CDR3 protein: CASSQGGQGGEKLFF. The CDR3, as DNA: TGTGCCAGCAGCCAAGGGGGACAGGGTGGGGAAAAACTGTTTTTT.

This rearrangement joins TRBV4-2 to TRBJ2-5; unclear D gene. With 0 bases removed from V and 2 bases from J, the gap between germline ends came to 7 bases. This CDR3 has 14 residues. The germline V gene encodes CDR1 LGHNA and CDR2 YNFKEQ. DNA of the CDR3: TGTGCCAGCAGCCAAGACGGCAATCAAGAGACCCAGTACTTC. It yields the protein CASSQDGNQETQYF.

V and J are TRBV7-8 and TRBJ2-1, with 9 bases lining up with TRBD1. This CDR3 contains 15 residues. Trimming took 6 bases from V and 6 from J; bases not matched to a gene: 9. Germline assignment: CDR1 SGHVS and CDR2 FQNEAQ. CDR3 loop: CASRRTGQGLNEQFF. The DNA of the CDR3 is TGTGCCAGCAGGAGGACGGGACAGGGTCTCAATGAGCAGTTCTTC. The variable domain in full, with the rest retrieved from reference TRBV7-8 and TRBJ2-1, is GAGVSQSPRYKVAKRGQDVALRCDPISGHVSLFWYQQALGQGPEFLTYFQNEAQLDKSGLPSDRFFAERPEGSVSTLKIQRTQQEDSAVYLCASRRTGQGLNEQFFGPGTRLTVL.

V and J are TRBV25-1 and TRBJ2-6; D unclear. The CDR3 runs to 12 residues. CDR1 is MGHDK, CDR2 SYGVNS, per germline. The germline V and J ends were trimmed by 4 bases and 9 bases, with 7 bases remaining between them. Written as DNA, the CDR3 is TGTGCCAGCAGTGGGTACCTCAACGTCCTGACTTTC. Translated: CASSGYLNVLTF.

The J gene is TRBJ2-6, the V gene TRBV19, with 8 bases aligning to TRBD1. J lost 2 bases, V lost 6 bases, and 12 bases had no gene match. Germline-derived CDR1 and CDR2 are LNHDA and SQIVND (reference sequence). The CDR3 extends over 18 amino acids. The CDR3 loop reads CASSPRSRGRPGANVLTF. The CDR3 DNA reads TGTGCCAGTAGCCCACGGTCCAGGGGGCGGCCTGGGGCCAACGTCCTGACTTTC.

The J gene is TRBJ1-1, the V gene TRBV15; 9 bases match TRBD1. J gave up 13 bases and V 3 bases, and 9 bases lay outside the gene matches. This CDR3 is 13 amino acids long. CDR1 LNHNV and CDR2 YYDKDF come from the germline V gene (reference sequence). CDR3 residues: CATSSGTGYKVFF. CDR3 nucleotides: TGTGCCACCAGCAGCGGGACAGGGTATAAGGTTTTCTTT.

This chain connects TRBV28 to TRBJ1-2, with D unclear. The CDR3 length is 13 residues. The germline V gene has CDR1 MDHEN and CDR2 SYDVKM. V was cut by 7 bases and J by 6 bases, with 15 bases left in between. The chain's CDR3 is CASTAEGDDGYTF. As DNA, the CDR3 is TGTGCCAGCACCGCAGAGGGCGATGATGGCTACACCTTC.

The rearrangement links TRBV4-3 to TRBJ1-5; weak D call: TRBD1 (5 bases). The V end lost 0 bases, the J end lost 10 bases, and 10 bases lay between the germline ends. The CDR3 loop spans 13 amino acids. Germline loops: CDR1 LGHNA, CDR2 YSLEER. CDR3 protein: CASSQDRGLPQHF. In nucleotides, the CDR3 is TGCGCCAGCAGCCAAGATCGGGGCCTACCCCAGCATTTT.

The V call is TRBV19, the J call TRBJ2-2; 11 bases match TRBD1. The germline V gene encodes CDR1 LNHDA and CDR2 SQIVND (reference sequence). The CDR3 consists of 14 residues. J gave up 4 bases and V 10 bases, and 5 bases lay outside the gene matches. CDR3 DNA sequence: TGTGCCACCGGACAGGGGGCAGGCACCGGGGAGCTGTTTTTT. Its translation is CATGQGAGTGELFF.

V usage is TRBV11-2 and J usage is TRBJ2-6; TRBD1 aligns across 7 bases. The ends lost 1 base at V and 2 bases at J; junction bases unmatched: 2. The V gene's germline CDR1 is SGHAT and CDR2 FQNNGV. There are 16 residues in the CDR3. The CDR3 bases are TGTGCCAGCAGCTTAGCAGGGGGTGCTGGGGCCAACGTCCTGACTTTC. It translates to CASSLAGGAGANVLTF.

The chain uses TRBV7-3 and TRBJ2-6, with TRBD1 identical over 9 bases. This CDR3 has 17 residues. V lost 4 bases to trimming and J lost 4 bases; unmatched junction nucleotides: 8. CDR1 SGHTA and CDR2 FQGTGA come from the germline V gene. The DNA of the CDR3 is TGTGCCAGCAGCTCGGGACAGGGAAAGGAGGGGGCCAACGTCCTGACTTTC. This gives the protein CASSSGQGKEGANVLTF.

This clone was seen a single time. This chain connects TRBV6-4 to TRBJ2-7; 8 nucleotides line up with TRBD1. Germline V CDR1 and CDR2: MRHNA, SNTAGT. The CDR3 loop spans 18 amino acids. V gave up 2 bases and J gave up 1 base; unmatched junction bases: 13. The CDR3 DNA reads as TGTGCCAGCAGTGACACGGACAGGGATCACTACAAATCCTACGAGCAGTACTTC. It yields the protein CASSDTDRDHYKSYEQYF.

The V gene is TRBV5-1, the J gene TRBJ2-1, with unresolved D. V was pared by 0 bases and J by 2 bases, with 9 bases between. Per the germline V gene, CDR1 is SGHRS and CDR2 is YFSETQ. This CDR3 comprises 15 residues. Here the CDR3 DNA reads TGCGCCAGCAGCTTGGTGGCATCGCCCTACAATGAGCAGTTCTTC. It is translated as CASSLVASPYNEQFF.

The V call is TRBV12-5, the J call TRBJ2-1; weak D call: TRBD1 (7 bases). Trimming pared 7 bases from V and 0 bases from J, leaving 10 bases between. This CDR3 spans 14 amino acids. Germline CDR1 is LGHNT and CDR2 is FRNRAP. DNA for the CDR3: TGTGCTAGTGCAGGGGGGAGCTCCTACAATGAGCAGTTCTTC. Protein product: CASAGGSSYNEQFF.

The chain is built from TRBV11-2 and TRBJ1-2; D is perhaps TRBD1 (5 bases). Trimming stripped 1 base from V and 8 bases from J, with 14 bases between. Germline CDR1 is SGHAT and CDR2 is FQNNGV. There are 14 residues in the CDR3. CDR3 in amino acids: CASSLVSTSGGYTF. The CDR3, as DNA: TGTGCCAGCAGCTTAGTCTCCACGTCAGGGGGCTACACCTTC. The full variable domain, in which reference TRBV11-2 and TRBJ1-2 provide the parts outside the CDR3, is EAGVAQSPRYKIIEKRQSVAFWCNPISGHATLYWYQQILGQGPKLLIQFQNNGVVDDSQLPKDRFSAERLKGVDSTLKIQPAKLEDSAVYLCASSLVSTSGGYTFGSGTRLTVV.

The CDR3 DNA reads as TGTGCCAGCAGCGTAGAGGAAGATTCACCCCTCCACTTT. This gives the protein CASSVEEDSPLHF. This sequence joins TRBV9 and TRBJ1-6; D is undetermined. V dropped 0 bases and J dropped 8 bases, with 6 bases sitting between them. This CDR3 is 13 amino acids long. Germline loops: CDR1 SGDLS, CDR2 YYNGEE.